The rows below give T cell receptor beta chains drawn from one sample of a study of cytomegalovirus exposure and HLA in healthy donors. Clones were read by immunoSEQ multiplex PCR, and TCRdb kept only the in-frame ones, dropping some. The table has about 160,000 clones, roughly 80% seen once; the top ten hold under 2.5%. The sample taken for sequencing was PBMCs. Every receptor here comes from a female donor in good health and CMV-seronegative. Both conserved end residues are part of each CDR3. A D gene is named only where the DNA matches it firmly. Not all rows give a size; the values are once, few, many and, for expanded clones, a class.

CASSQERFRGSGENQETQYF | TGCGCCAGCAGCCAAGAACGTTTTCGGGGGTCGGGGGAGAACCAAGAGACCCAGTACTTC | TRBV4-1 | NA | TRBJ2-5 | NA
CASSQTAGGRTDTQYF | TGTGCCAGCAGTCAAACGGCAGGGGGCCGCACAGATACGCAGTATTTT | TRBV25-1 | few | TRBJ2-3 | TRBD1
CASSFGQNSNQPQHF | TGTGCCAGCAGCTTCGGACAGAATAGCAATCAGCCCCAGCATTTT | TRBV5-6 | NA | TRBJ1-5 | NA
CAWTGTPTGGYTF | TGTGCCTGGACCGGGACACCGACGGGAGGCTACACCTTC | TRBV2 | NA | TRBJ1-2 | NA
CAWSVLGGGELFF | TGTGCCTGGAGTGTACTCGGCGGCGGGGAGCTGTTTTTT | TRBV30 | NA | TRBJ2-2 | NA
CSAASGGTYNEQFF | TGCAGCGCCGCTAGCGGGGGAACCTACAATGAGCAGTTCTTC | TRBV29-1 | NA | TRBJ2-1 | TRBD2
CASSLFPGQGSEEQYF | TGTGCCAGCAGTTTATTTCCGGGACAGGGGAGCGAGGAGCAGTACTTC | TRBV27 | NA | TRBJ2-7 | TRBD1
CAWGIQGQGQETQYF | TGTGCCTGGGGTATACAGGGACAGGGCCAAGAGACCCAGTACTTC | TRBV30 | NA | TRBJ2-5 | TRBD1
CAWSGTGAHGYTF | TGTGCCTGGAGTGGGACAGGGGCACATGGCTACACCTTC | TRBV30 | NA | TRBJ1-2 | TRBD1
CASSLQGDRGRYGYTF | TGTGCCAGCAGCTTACAGGGGGACAGGGGGCGTTATGGCTACACCTTC | TRBV7-9 | few | TRBJ1-2 | TRBD1
CASSPSRQETQYF | TGTGCCAGCTCACCCTCCAGACAAGAGACCCAGTACTTC | TRBV18 | NA | TRBJ2-5 | NA
CASSRDTGELFF | TGTGCCAGCAGCCGGGACACCGGGGAGCTGTTTTTT | TRBV5-4 | few | TRBJ2-2 | NA
CSAKTVHEKLFF | TGCAGCGCTAAGACAGTACATGAAAAACTGTTTTTT | TRBV29-1 | NA | TRBJ1-4 | NA
CASSERTSGGDNEQFF | TGTGCCAGCAGCGAAAGGACTAGCGGGGGAGACAATGAGCAGTTCTTC | TRBV9 | NA | TRBJ2-1 | TRBD2
CASSPHPGTKNTEAFF | TGTGCCAGTAGTCCCCATCCCGGGACAAAGAACACTGAAGCTTTCTTT | TRBV19 | once | TRBJ1-1 | NA
CASSVTGVSNQPQHF | TGTGCCAGCAGCGTTACAGGGGTCTCCAATCAGCCCCAGCATTTT | TRBV9 | NA | TRBJ1-5 | TRBD1
CASTFRGVRGEKLFF | TGTGCCAGCACCTTCAGGGGGGTAAGGGGTGAAAAACTGTTTTTT | TRBV6-5 | NA | TRBJ1-4 | TRBD1
CASSLGSGDNYGYTF | TGTGCCAGCAGCTTAGGATCGGGGGACAACTATGGCTACACCTTC | TRBV7-8 | NA | TRBJ1-2 | NA
CSADQTGMQYF | TGCAGCGCCGATCAGACAGGGATGCAGTACTTC | TRBV29-1 | NA | TRBJ2-7 | TRBD1